Below, 22 T cell receptor beta chains from the same sample are listed, as sequenced in a study of T cell responses to AZD1222 COVID-19 vaccine. The repertoire was sequenced with immunoSEQ multiplex PCR; TCRdb's copy has only in-frame clones and lacks some. The sample consists of around 100,000 clones, 88% of them appearing once. The material sequenced was peripheral blood, taken on day 0 of AZD1222 vaccination. Receptors were obtained from an adult in good health.

CDR3 nucleotide sequence: TGTGCCAGCAGTTCTCTTACAGGGAGCTCCTACGAGCAGTACTTC. Encoded protein: CASSSLTGSSYEQYF. This rearrangement joins TRBV6-5 to TRBJ2-7; possible D gene TRBD1, 6 bases. This CDR3 comprises 15 residues. V was cut by 4 bases and J by 0 bases, with 13 bases left in between. Germline V lookup: CDR1 MNHEY, CDR2 SVGAGI.

This clone occurred once. This chain uses TRBV7-2 with TRBJ2-3; 14 nucleotides agree with TRBD2. V lost 4 bases and J lost 3; bases outside the gene matches: 9. The CDR3 runs to 18 residues. Germline CDR1 is SGHTA and CDR2 is FQGNSA. For the CDR3, the DNA is TGTGCCAGCAGCTCGGGACTAGCGGGAGTCAGAAGTACAGATACGCAGTATTTT. It encodes CASSSGLAGVRSTDTQYF.

The chain is built from TRBV5-4 and TRBJ2-5, with a weak D call TRBD2 (5 bases). CDR3 size: 13 residues. Deletions cut 2 bases from V and 3 bases from J, with 8 bases between. Germline CDR1 is SGHNT and CDR2 is YYREEE (reference sequence). Here the CDR3 reads CASSLLVEETQYF. CDR3 DNA: TGTGCCAGCAGCTTACTAGTCGAAGAGACCCAGTACTTC.

The genes are TRBV7-9 and TRBJ2-1; perhaps TRBD2 as D (5 bases). Germline V lookup: CDR1 SEHNR, CDR2 FQNEAQ (reference sequence). The CDR3 extends over 13 amino acids. Trimming removed 0 bases at V and 9 bases at J, with 9 bases between. In nucleotides, the CDR3 is TGTGCCAGCAGCTTAGCTAGCGAGGTTGAGCAGTTCTTC. This sequence encodes CASSLASEVEQFF.

The chain joins TRBV28 to TRBJ2-7; 9 bases are shared with TRBD2. Germline V gives CDR1 MDHEN, CDR2 SYDVKM. V dropped 4 bases and J dropped 4; count of bases not matched to a gene: 5. The CDR3 has 14 residues. In nucleotides, the CDR3 is TGTGCCAGCAGTTCAGCGGGAGGAAGTTACGAGCAGTACTTC. This codes for CASSSAGGSYEQYF.

The rearrangement joins TRBV16 to TRBJ1-5; TRBD1 aligns across 9 bases. Germline V gene lookup returns CDR1 KGHSY and CDR2 FQNENV. The CDR3 has 18 amino acids. Trimming removed 3 bases from V and 4 bases from J; junction bases left unmatched: 13. The CDR3 is CASSQAALTGTGNQPQHF. CDR3 coding DNA: TGTGCCAGCAGCCAGGCCGCCCTTACCGGGACAGGGAATCAGCCCCAGCATTTT.

This chain links TRBV4-3 with TRBJ2-7; the D is unclear. Trimming cost V 0 bases and J 7 bases, with 10 bases left between them. CDR1 is LGHNA and CDR2 is YSLEER in the germline V gene. CDR3 length: 13 residues. The CDR3 region is CASSQDGGQEQYF. In DNA, the CDR3 is TGCGCCAGCAGCCAAGACGGCGGTCAAGAGCAGTACTTC.

The chain employs TRBV27 and TRBJ1-1; D remains ambiguous. The CDR3 length is 13 residues. Trimming took 5 bases from V and 0 from J, leaving 7 bases between them. Per germline, CDR1 MNHEY and CDR2 SMNVEV (reference sequence). The CDR3 region is CASSPFMNTEAFF. CDR3 sequence (DNA): TGTGCCAGCAGTCCCTTTATGAACACTGAAGCTTTCTTT.

The rearrangement joins TRBV11-3 to TRBJ2-5, with D possibly matching TRBD1 (5 bases). Deletions cut 5 bases from V and 5 bases from J, with 12 bases between. Germline CDR1 and CDR2: SGHNT and YENEEA. This CDR3 is built from 13 residues. Here the CDR3 reads CASSPRVGETQYF. For the CDR3, the DNA is TGTGCCAGCAGCCCCAGGGTTGGGGAGACCCAGTACTTC.

There are a few counts of this clone. The CDR3 spells CASSPSTALGATEAFF. CDR3 coding DNA: TGTGCCAGCTCACCCTCGACAGCTCTCGGGGCGACTGAAGCTTTCTTT. The J gene is TRBJ1-1, the V gene TRBV18, with D possibly being TRBD1 (5 bases). Germline CDR1 reads KGHSH; CDR2 reads LQKENI. The V end lost 3 bases, the J end lost 5 bases, and 19 bases lay between the germline ends. This CDR3 region has 16 residues.

The chain has TRBV6-5 and TRBJ1-2, with D unclear. Germline assignment: CDR1 MNHEY and CDR2 SVGAGI. With 6 bases removed from V and 5 bases from J, the gap between germline ends came to 16 bases. CDR3 length: 14 amino acids. This chain's CDR3 is CASRTTPGLYGYTF. The CDR3 DNA sequence: TGTGCCAGCAGAACCACCCCGGGTTTGTATGGCTACACCTTC.

The chain employs TRBV4-3 and TRBJ2-7, with 10 bases fitting TRBD1. Germline assignment: CDR1 LGHNA and CDR2 YSLEER. V shed 3 bases, J shed 3 bases, and the junction held 5 bases outside the gene matches. The CDR3 loop spans 15 amino acids. The CDR3 sequence: CASSHGTGAVYEQYF. In DNA form, the CDR3 reads TGCGCCAGCAGCCATGGGACAGGGGCGGTCTACGAGCAGTACTTC.

The V and J genes are TRBV29-1 and TRBJ1-3; TRBD1 matches 9 bases. Germline V CDR1 and CDR2: SQVTM, ANQGSEA. V trimming: 5 bases; J trimming: 1 base; junction bases outside the gene matches: 3. This CDR3 is 14 amino acids long. The CDR3 here is CSVSDRGSGNTIYF. CDR3 DNA sequence: TGCAGCGTTTCCGACAGGGGGTCTGGAAACACCATATATTTT. Full variable domain (outside the CDR3, taken from reference TRBV29-1 and TRBJ1-3): SAVISQKPSRDICQRGTSLTIQCQVDSQVTMMFWYRQQPGQSLTLIATANQGSEATYESGFVIDKFPISRPNLTFSTLTVSNMSPEDSSIYLCSVSDRGSGNTIYFGEGSWLTVV.

In DNA form, the CDR3 reads TGCGCCAGCAGCTTCGGACAGGGAACTTCTGAAGCTTTCTTT. Its protein product is CASSFGQGTSEAFF. This chain joins TRBV5-1 and TRBJ1-1; 8 bases map to TRBD1. There are 14 residues in the CDR3. The germline V gene encodes CDR1 SGHRS and CDR2 YFSETQ. Trimming took 2 bases from V and 6 from J; bases not matched to a gene: 6.

The chain links TRBV5-1 to TRBJ2-1; TRBD2 matches at 13 bases. The CDR3 totals 16 residues. Trimming removed 4 bases from V and 5 bases from J; junction bases left unmatched: 6. Germline V gives CDR1 SGHRS, CDR2 YFSETQ. This CDR3 is CASSPRLAGGHNEQFF. The CDR3 DNA is TGCGCCAGCAGCCCCAGACTAGCGGGAGGCCACAATGAGCAGTTCTTC.

The genes are TRBV7-2 and TRBJ1-1; 8 bases agree with TRBD1. Germline V gene lookup returns CDR1 SGHTA and CDR2 FQGNSA. Trimming took 2 bases from V and 9 from J; bases not matched to a gene: 14. The CDR3 totals 16 residues. CDR3 bases: TGTGCCAGCAGCTTACAGACAGGGGACGTTGAAGTTCAAGCTTTCTTT. Protein: CASSLQTGDVEVQAFF.

This chain uses TRBV3-1 (or the pseudogene TRBV3-2) with TRBJ2-6; no clear D. There are 16 residues in the CDR3. The germline CDR1 and CDR2 sequences are LGHDT and YNNKEL (reference sequence). The germline V and J ends were trimmed by 1 base and 4 bases, with 11 bases remaining between them. The CDR3 DNA is TGTGCCAGCAGCCAAGGGGTTACTTCCGGGGCCAACGTCCTGACTTTC. It translates to CASSQGVTSGANVLTF.

The rearrangement joins TRBV15 to TRBJ2-1; the match to TRBD2 covers 11 bases. This CDR3 has 14 amino acids. CDR1 and CDR2 from the germline V gene are LNHNV and YYDKDF (reference sequence). After removal of 7 bases from V and 5 bases from J, the junction contained 4 bases not matched to a gene. The CDR3 sequence is CATKLAGGNNEQFF. The CDR3 bases are TGTGCCACCAAATTAGCGGGAGGGAACAATGAGCAGTTCTTC.

The gene calls are TRBV14 and TRBJ2-7; D ambiguous. There are 11 residues in the CDR3. V lost 1 base and J 6 bases, leaving 4 bases between the germline ends. The V gene's germline CDR1 is SGHDN and CDR2 FVKESK. CDR3 nucleotide sequence: TGTGCCAGCAGCCAAGGCCCCGAGCAGTACTTC. Its protein product is CASSQGPEQYF.

The V call is TRBV30, the J call TRBJ2-1; D is perhaps TRBD1 (6 bases). The V gene lost 4 bases and the J gene lost 6 bases, with 10 bases spanning the gap. The CDR3 extends over 12 amino acids. CDR1 and CDR2 (germline): GTSNPN, SVGIG (reference sequence). The CDR3 DNA reads as TGTGCCTGGACAGGGGTTAGCAATGAGCAGTTCTTC. Its translation is CAWTGVSNEQFF.

The chain links TRBV12-3 or TRBV12-4 to TRBJ2-1; D is unclear. V was trimmed by 4 bases and J by 2 bases, leaving 6 bases between them. This CDR3 contains 13 residues. CDR3 in DNA: TGTGCCAGCAGTTGGGCCACCTACAATGAGCAGTTCTTC. Amino acids: CASSWATYNEQFF.

The genes are TRBV6-5 and TRBJ2-7, with TRBD2 matching 11 bases. Germline lookup yields CDR1 MNHEY and CDR2 SVGAGI. J was trimmed by 4 bases and V by 4 bases; bases with no gene match: 6. The CDR3 has 15 amino acids. The CDR3 protein is CASSSLTSGDYEQYF. In DNA form, the CDR3 reads TGTGCCAGCAGTTCCCTGACTAGCGGGGATTACGAGCAGTACTTC.